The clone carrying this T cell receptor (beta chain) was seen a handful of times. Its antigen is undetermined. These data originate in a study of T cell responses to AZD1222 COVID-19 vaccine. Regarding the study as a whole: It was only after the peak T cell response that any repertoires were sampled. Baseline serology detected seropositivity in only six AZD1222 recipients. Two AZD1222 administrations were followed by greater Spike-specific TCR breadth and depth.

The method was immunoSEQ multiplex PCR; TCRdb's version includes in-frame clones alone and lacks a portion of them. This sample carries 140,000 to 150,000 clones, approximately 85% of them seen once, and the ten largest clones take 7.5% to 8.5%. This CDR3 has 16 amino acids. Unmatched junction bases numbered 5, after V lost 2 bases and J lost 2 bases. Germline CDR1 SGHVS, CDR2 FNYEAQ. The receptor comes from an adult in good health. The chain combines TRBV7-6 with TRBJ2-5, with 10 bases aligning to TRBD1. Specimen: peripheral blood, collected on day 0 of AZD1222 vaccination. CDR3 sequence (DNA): TGTGCCAGCAGCTTAATCGGACAGGGGGTTCAAGAGACCCAGTACTTC. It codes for CASSLIGQGVQETQYF.